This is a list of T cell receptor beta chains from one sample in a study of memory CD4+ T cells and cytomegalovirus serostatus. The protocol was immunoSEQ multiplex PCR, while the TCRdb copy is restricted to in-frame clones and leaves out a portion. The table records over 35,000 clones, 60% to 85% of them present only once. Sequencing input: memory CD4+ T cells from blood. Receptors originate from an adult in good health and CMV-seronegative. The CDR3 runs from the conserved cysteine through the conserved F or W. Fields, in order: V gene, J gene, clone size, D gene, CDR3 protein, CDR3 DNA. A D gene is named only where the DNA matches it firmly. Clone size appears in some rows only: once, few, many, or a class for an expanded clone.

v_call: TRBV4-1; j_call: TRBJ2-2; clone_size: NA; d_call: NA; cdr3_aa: CASSQERPASTGELFF; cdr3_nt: TGCGCCAGCAGCCAAGAAAGGCCCGCCTCCACCGGGGAGCTGTTTTTT
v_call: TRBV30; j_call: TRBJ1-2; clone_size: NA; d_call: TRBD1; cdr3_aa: CAWTQTSTQGALRGYTF; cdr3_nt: TGTGCCTGGACCCAAACGTCGACACAGGGGGCTCTGCGGGGCTACACCTTC
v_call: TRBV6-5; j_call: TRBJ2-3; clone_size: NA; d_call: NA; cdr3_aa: CASSAPSTDTQYF; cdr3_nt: TGTGCCAGCAGTGCTCCAAGCACAGATACGCAGTATTTT
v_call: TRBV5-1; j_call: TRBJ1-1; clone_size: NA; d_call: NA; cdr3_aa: CASSLVEWSTEAFF; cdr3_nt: TGCGCCAGCAGCTTGGTTGAATGGAGCACTGAAGCTTTCTTT
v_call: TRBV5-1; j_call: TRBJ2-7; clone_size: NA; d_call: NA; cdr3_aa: CASSLVLSGTSYEQYF; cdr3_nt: TGCGCCAGCAGCTTGGTCTTGTCCGGAACCTCCTACGAGCAGTACTTC
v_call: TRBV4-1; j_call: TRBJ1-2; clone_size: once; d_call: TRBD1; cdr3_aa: CASSQGGSTGDYGYTF; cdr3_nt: TGCGCCAGCAGCCAAGGAGGGTCGACAGGGGATTATGGCTACACCTTC
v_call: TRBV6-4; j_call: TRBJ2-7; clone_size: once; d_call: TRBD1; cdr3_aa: CVSTTGQGLFLFYEQYF; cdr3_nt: TGTGTCTCAACTACCGGACAGGGCCTATTTTTGTTCTACGAGCAGTACTTC
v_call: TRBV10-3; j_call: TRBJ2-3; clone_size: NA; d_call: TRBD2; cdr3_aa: CAISESRRGSSTDTQYF; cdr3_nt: TGTGCCATCAGTGAGTCAAGGCGGGGGTCGAGCACAGATACGCAGTATTTT
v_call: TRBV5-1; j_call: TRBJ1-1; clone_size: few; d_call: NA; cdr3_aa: CASSGTGTNTEAFF; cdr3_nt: TGCGCCAGCAGCGGTACAGGGACGAACACTGAAGCTTTCTTT
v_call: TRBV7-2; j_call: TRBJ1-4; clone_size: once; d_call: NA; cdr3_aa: CASSLTSEKLFF; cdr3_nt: TGTGCCAGCAGCTTAACGAGTGAAAAACTGTTTTTT
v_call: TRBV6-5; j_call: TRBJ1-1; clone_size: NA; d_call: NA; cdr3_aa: CASSYSGGPAFF; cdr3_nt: TGTGCCAGCAGTTACTCCGGGGGGCCGGCTTTCTTT
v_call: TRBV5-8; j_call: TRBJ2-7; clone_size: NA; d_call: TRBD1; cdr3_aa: CASSLFTVTGAYEQYF; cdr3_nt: TGTGCCAGCAGCTTGTTTACCGTGACAGGGGCCTACGAGCAGTACTTC
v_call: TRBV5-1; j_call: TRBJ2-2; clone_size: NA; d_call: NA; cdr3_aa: CASSLGRDTGELFF; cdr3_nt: TGCGCCAGCAGCCTGGGACGGGACACCGGGGAGCTGTTTTTT
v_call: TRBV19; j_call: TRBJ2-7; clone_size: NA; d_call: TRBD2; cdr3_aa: CASSISPSGAAAQQYF; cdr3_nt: TGTGCCAGTAGTATATCCCCTAGCGGGGCGGCCGCTCAGCAGTACTTC
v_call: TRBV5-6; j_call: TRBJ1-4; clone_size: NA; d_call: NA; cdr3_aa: CASSNLRGGNEKLFF; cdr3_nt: TGTGCCAGCAGCAACTTGAGGGGGGGTAACGAAAAACTGTTTTTT
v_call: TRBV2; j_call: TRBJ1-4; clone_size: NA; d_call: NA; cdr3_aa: CASSKNGQGQREKLFF; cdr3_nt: TGTGCCAGCAGTAAGAATGGGCAGGGTCAGCGTGAAAAACTGTTTTTT